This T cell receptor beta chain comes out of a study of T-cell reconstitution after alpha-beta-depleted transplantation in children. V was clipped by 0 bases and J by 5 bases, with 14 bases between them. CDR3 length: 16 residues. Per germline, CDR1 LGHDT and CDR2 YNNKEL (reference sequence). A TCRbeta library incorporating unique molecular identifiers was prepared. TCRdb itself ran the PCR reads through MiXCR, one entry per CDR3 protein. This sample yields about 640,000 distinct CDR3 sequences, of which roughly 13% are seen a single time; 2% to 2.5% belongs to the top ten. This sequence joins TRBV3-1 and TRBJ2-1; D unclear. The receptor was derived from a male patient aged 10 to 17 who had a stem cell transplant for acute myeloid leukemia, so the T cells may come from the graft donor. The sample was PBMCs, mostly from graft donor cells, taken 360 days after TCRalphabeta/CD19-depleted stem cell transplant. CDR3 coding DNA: TGTGCCAGCAGCCAAGATCTGCCCAAGGTCGACAATGAGCAGTTCTTC. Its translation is CASSQDLPKVDNEQFF.